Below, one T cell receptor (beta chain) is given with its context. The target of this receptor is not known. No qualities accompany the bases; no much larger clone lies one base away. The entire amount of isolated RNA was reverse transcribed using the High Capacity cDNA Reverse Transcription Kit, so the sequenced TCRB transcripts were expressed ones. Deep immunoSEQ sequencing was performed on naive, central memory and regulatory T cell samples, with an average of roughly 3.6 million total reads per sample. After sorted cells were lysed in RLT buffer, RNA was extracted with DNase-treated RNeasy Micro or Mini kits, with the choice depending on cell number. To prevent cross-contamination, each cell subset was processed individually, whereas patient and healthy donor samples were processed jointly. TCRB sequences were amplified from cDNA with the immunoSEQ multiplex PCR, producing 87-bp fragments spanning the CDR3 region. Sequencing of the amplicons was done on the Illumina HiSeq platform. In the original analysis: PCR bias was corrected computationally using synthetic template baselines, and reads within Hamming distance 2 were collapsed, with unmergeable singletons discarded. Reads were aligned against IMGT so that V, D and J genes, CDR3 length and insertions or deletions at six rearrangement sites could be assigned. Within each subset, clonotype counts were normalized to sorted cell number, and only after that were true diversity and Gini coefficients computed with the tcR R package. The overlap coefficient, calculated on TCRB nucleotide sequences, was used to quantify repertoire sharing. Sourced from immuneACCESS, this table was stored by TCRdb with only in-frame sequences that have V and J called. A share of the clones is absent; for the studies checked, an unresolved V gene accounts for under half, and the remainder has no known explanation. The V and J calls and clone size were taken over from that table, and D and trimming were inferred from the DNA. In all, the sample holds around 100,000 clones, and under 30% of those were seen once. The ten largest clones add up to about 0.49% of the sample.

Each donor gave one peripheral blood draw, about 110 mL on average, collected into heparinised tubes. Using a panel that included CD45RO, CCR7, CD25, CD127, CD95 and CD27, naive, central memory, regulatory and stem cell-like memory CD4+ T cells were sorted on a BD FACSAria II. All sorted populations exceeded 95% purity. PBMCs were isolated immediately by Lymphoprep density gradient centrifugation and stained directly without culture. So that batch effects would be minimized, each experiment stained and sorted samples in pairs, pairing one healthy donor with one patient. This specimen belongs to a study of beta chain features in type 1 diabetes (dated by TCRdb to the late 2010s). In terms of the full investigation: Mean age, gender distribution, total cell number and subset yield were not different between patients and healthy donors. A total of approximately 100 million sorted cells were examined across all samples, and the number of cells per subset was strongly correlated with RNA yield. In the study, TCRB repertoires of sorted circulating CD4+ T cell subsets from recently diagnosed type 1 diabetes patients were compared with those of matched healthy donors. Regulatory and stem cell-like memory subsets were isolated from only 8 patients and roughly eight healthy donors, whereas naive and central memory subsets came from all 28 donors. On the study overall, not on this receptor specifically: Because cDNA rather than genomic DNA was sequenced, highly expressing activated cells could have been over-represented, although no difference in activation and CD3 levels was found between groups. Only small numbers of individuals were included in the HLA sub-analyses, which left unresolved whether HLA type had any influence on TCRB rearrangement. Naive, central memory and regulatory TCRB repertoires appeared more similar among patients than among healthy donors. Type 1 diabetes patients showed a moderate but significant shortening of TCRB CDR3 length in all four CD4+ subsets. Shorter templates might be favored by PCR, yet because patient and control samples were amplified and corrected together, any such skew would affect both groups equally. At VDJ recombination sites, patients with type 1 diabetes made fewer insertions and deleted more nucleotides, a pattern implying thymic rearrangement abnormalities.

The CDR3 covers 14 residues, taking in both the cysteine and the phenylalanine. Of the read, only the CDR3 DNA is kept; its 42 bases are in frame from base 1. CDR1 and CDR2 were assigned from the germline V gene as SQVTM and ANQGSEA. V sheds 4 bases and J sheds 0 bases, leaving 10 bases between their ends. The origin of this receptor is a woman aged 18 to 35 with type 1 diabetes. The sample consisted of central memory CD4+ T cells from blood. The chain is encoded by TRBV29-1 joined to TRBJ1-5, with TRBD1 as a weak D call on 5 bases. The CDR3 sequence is CSVGTSNSNQPQHF. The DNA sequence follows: TGCAGCGTTGGGACAAGCAATAGCAATCAGCCCCAGCATTTT.